This TCR beta chain was sequenced during a study of PD-1 blockade in classical Hodgkin lymphoma. The repertoire was sequenced with immunoSEQ multiplex PCR; TCRdb's copy has only in-frame clones and lacks some. The data contain 15,000 to 25,000 clones, 88% of them singletons. This clone was recorded only once. Its antigen is unidentified. Indicated time point: cycle 4 day 1 (C4D1), after five to seven weeks of nivolumab. Relapse after autologous stem cell transplantation occurred in every patient, and brentuximab vedotin exposure varied. After PBMCs were thawed, their CD8+ T cells were isolated by magnetic negative selection. V lost 0 bases, J lost 0 bases, and 16 bases lay in between. The CDR3 is 17 amino acids. Germline lookup yields CDR1 SGHRS and CDR2 YFSETQ. The study, taken as a whole, reports: Newly diagnosed patients had diversity similar to the baseline diversity of complete responders.

The sequencing here drew on CD8+ T cells from blood, taken before the fourth cycle of nivolumab. The sequence was obtained from a human donor with classical Hodgkin lymphoma. The chain joins TRBV5-1 to TRBJ2-7; D unresolved. Here the CDR3 DNA reads TGCGCCAGCAGCTTGGCCGTAGTAGGTATCTTCTCCTACGAGCAGTACTTC. The encoded protein is CASSLAVVGIFSYEQYF.